This entry lists 20 T cell receptor beta chains sequenced from one sample in a study of PD-1 blockade in classical Hodgkin lymphoma (dated by TCRdb to the early 2020s). What the time point label conveys for this sample: cycle 1 day 1 (C1D1), immediately before nivolumab initiation. All trial patients had relapsed after autologous stem cell transplantation, with cohorts A, B and C differing in prior brentuximab vedotin exposure. Using a Miltenyi CD4+ T cell isolation kit, CD4+ T cells were purified from thawed PBMCs through magnetic negative selection. The library was built by means of the immunoSEQ multiplex PCR assay. TCRdb limited this immuneACCESS table to in-frame rearrangements with V and J called. A share of clones is missing; checked studies link under half to unresolved V genes, and the rest is unexplained. The sample yields thousands of clones; roughly 79% were counted once. Jointly, the top ten make up about 3.8% of the sample.

This sample comprised CD4+ T cells from blood, obtained at baseline. The source is a human donor with classical Hodgkin lymphoma.

The chain joins TRBV7-2 to TRBJ1-1; the match to TRBD1 covers 7 bases. Germline CDR1 is SGHTA and CDR2 is FQGNSA. After removal of 3 bases from V and 7 bases from J, the junction contained 11 bases not matched to a gene. CDR3 length: 15 residues. The CDR3 protein is CASSFYSPGGFEAFF. As DNA, the CDR3 is TGTGCCAGCAGCTTTTATTCCCCAGGGGGTTTTGAAGCTTTCTTT.

The gene calls are TRBV11-2 and TRBJ2-1, with D possibly being TRBD1 (7 bases). The CDR3 sequence is 15 residues long. Germline V CDR1 and CDR2: SGHAT, FQNNGV. V lost 1 base, J lost 9 bases, and 16 bases lay in between. CDR3 residues: CASSLVAVQGGEQFF. The CDR3 region has the DNA TGTGCCAGCAGCTTAGTTGCCGTTCAGGGGGGTGAGCAGTTCTTC.

The chain uses TRBV5-4 and TRBJ1-6, with D tentatively TRBD1 (6 bases). The CDR3 has 14 residues. V was shortened by 2 bases and J by 7 bases, with 10 bases between the two germline ends. The germline V gene encodes CDR1 SGHNT and CDR2 YYREEE (reference sequence). The CDR3, as DNA: TGTGCCAGCAGCTTACGACAGGAAAATTCACCCCTCCACTTT. As protein: CASSLRQENSPLHF.

J is TRBJ2-5 and V is TRBV30; no reliable D call. Looked up from germline, CDR1 is GTSNPN and CDR2 is SVGIG (reference sequence). V was cut by 2 bases and J by 6 bases, with 13 bases left in between. The length of the CDR3 is 13 residues. CDR3 coding DNA: TGTGCCTGGAGTCGCGACATGGGGAAGACCCAGTACTTC. Its translation is CAWSRDMGKTQYF.

The V and J genes are TRBV5-1 and TRBJ1-6, with D uncertain. Trimming cost V 4 bases and J 9 bases, with 11 bases left between them. Germline V gene sequence: CDR1 SGHRS, CDR2 YFSETQ. CDR3 length: 13 amino acids. The CDR3 DNA follows: TGCGCCAGCAGCGTCAGGATGGGTTCACCCCTCCACTTT. This translates into CASSVRMGSPLHF.

This sequence joins TRBV6-5 and TRBJ2-1, with D tentatively TRBD2 (5 bases). Trimming pared 6 bases from V and 4 bases from J, leaving 13 bases between. The germline CDR1 and CDR2 sequences are MNHEY and SVGAGI. CDR3 length: 14 amino acids. CDR3 DNA sequence: TGTGCCAGCAGATCCCCCGGGATTTACAATGAGCAGTTCTTC. Its translation is CASRSPGIYNEQFF.

Only a few counts were recorded for this clone. The V gene is TRBV19, the J gene TRBJ1-6, with a weak D call TRBD1 (5 bases). Germline values: CDR1 LNHDA, CDR2 SQIVND (reference sequence). Trimming cost V 5 bases and J 13 bases, with 15 bases left between them. The CDR3 has 13 residues. CDR3 DNA sequence: TGTGCCAGTAGTGGGACGTTAGTGTCCCCCCTCCACTTT. This gives the protein CASSGTLVSPLHF.

This clone showed up just once. The rearrangement joins TRBV12-5 to TRBJ2-4, with D possibly TRBD1 on 6 matching bases. From germline, CDR1 is LGHNT and CDR2 FRNRAP. Trimming left V 1 base short and J 0 bases short, with 10 bases between. This CDR3 contains 16 residues. This CDR3 reads CASGLAMGQAKNIQYF. CDR3 nucleotides: TGTGCTAGTGGTTTGGCAATGGGACAAGCCAAAAACATTCAGTACTTC.

The rearrangement uses TRBV19 and TRBJ2-5; 9 positions match TRBD1. The end of the DNA aligns better with TRBJ2-7, so the J call may be wrong. The CDR3 runs 16 residues. From germline, CDR1 is LNHDA and CDR2 SQIVND (reference sequence). CDR3 protein: CASSQTGTGTSYEQYF. CDR3 sequence (DNA): TGTGCCAGTAGTCAAACCGGGACAGGGACATCCTACGAGCAGTACTTC.

The rearrangement uses TRBV5-1 and TRBJ1-6; a weak D match, TRBD1 (6 bases). The CDR3 runs 15 residues. Trimming took 0 bases from V and 3 from J, leaving 7 bases between them. The germline V gene has CDR1 SGHRS and CDR2 YFSETQ. Written as DNA, the CDR3 is TGCGCCAGCAGCTTGGCAGGGGACTATAATTCACCCCTCCACTTT. Protein: CASSLAGDYNSPLHF.

This sequence joins TRBV19 and TRBJ1-1; D gene unclear. Germline V gene data show CDR1 as LNHDA and CDR2 as SQIVND (reference sequence). The CDR3 is made up of 17 amino acids. V was pared by 5 bases and J by 5 bases, with 24 bases between. CDR3 nucleotides: TGTGCCAGTAGTTCTCACCCGTCGGGGTATATTCGAACTGAAGCTTTCTTT. This codes for CASSSHPSGYIRTEAFF.

This clone was recorded a few times. The chain links TRBV4-1 to TRBJ2-3; D remains unclear. In germline, CDR1 is MGHRA, CDR2 YSYEKL. The CDR3 extends over 12 amino acids. The germline V and J ends were trimmed by 1 base and 6 bases, with 5 bases remaining between them. The CDR3 region has the DNA TGCGCCAGCAGCCAAGTTGCGGATACGCAGTATTTT. Protein sequence: CASSQVADTQYF.

The chain links TRBV7-9 to TRBJ2-7; D is unresolved. Per germline, CDR1 SEHNR and CDR2 FQNEAQ (reference sequence). The CDR3 is 12 residues long. V lost 9 bases, J lost 2 bases, and 11 bases lay in between. CDR3 sequence: CASRQGPYEQYF. The DNA of the CDR3 is TGTGCCAGTCGACAAGGGCCCTACGAGCAGTACTTC. Filled out from reference TRBV7-9 and TRBJ2-7, the complete variable domain reads DTGVSQNPRHKITKRGQNVTFRCDPISEHNRLYWYRQTLGQGPEFLTYFQNEAQLEKSRLLSDRFSAERPKGSFSTLEIQRTEQGDSAMYLCASRQGPYEQYFGPGTRLTVT.

The chain is built from TRBV7-6 and TRBJ1-1; D gene uncertain. CDR1 and CDR2 from the germline V gene are SGHVS and FNYEAQ. The V gene lost 9 bases and the J gene lost 2 bases, with 22 bases spanning the gap. The CDR3 runs 16 residues. The chain's CDR3 is CASQTMGWTENTEAFF. In DNA, the CDR3 is TGTGCCAGTCAGACGATGGGCTGGACCGAAAACACTGAAGCTTTCTTT.

The gene calls are TRBV9 and TRBJ2-5; D might be TRBD1 (6 bases). Trimming took 4 bases from V and 5 from J, leaving 21 bases between them. This CDR3 comprises 16 residues. The V gene's germline CDR1 is SGDLS and CDR2 YYNGEE. Written as DNA, the CDR3 is TGTGCCAGCAGCTACACAGGGAACCAAATCGGGGAGACCCAGTACTTC. It translates to CASSYTGNQIGETQYF. Using reference TRBV9 and TRBJ2-5 for the parts outside the CDR3, the full variable domain is DSGVTQTPKHLITATGQRVTLRCSPRSGDLSVYWYQQSLDQGLQFLIQYYNGEERAKGNILERFSAQQFPDLHSELNLSSLELGDSALYFCASSYTGNQIGETQYFGPGTRLLVL.

The V call is TRBV30, the J call TRBJ1-6, with D unresolved. This CDR3 spans 13 amino acids. V was cut by 1 base and J by 11 bases, with 12 bases left in between. In germline, CDR1 is GTSNPN, CDR2 SVGIG (reference sequence). The CDR3 protein is CAWSAGSTPPLHF. Here the CDR3 DNA reads TGTGCCTGGAGTGCAGGCTCCACCCCACCCCTCCACTTT. Drawing the rest from reference TRBV30 and TRBJ1-6, the complete variable domain is SQTIHQWPATLVQPVGSPLSLECTVEGTSNPNLYWYRQAAGRGLQLLFYSVGIGQISSEVPQNLSASRPQDRQFILSSKKLLLSDSGFYLCAWSAGSTPPLHFGNGTRLTVT.

The chain joins TRBV7-9 to TRBJ2-1; weak D call: TRBD2 (5 bases). Trimming cost V 2 bases and J 3 bases, with 14 bases left between them. The CDR3 contains 16 residues. Germline CDR1 SEHNR, CDR2 FQNEAQ (reference sequence). The CDR3 sequence is CASSLSGQRNYNEQFF. The CDR3 DNA reads as TGTGCCAGCAGCTTATCCGGCCAGCGGAACTACAATGAGCAGTTCTTC.

The CDR3 here is CASTGFSTNEKLFF. The CDR3 region has the DNA TGTGCCAGCACTGGGTTTTCCACTAATGAAAAACTGTTTTTT. The V call is TRBV2, the J call TRBJ1-4, with D unresolved. Germline V lookup: CDR1 SNHLY, CDR2 FYNNEI. The V gene lost 7 bases and the J gene lost 2 bases, with 11 bases spanning the gap. CDR3 size: 14 residues. The entire variable domain, with the rest obtained from reference TRBV2 and TRBJ1-4, is as follows: EPEVTQTPSHQVTQMGQEVILRCVPISNHLYFYWYRQILGQKVEFLVSFYNNEISEKSEIFDDQFSVERPDGSNFTLKIRSTKLEDSAMYFCASTGFSTNEKLFFGSGTQLSVL.

The chain links TRBV19 to TRBJ2-5; D call uncertain. The CDR3 spans 12 residues. Between the trimmed V and J ends, which lost 5 bases and 0 bases, there was a span of 4 bases. Germline loops: CDR1 LNHDA, CDR2 SQIVND (reference sequence). CDR3 region: CASSRDQETQYF. DNA of the CDR3: TGTGCCAGTAGTCGTGACCAAGAGACCCAGTACTTC.

The CDR3 is CASSLGTHNTGELFF. DNA of the CDR3: TGTGCCAGCAGCTTGGGCACTCATAACACCGGGGAGCTGTTTTTT. The gene calls are TRBV5-4 and TRBJ2-2, with D hard to call. This CDR3 has 15 residues. Per the germline V gene, CDR1 is SGHNT and CDR2 is YYREEE (reference sequence). Trimming cost V 0 bases and J 2 bases, with 8 bases left between them.